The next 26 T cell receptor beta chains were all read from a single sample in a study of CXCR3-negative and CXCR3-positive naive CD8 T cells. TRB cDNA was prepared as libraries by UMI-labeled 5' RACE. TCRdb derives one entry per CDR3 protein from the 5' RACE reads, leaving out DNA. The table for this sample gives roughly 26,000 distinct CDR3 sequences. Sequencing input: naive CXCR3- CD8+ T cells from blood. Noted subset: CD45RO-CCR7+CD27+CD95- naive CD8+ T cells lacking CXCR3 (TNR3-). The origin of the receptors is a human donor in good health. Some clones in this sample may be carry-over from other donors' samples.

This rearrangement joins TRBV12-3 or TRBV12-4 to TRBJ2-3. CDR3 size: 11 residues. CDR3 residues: CASLFTDTQYF.

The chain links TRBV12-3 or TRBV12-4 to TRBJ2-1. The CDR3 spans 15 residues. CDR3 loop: CASSHPNRSYNEQFF.

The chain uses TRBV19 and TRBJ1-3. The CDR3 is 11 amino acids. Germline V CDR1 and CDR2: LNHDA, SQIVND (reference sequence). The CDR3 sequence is CATKAGNTIYF.

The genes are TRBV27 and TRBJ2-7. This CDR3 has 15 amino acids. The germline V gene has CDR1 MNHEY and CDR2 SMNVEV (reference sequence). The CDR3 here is CASSRLQGSSYEQYF.

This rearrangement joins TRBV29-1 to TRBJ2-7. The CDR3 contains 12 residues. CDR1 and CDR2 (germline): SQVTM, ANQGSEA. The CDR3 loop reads CSVVYGDYEQYF.

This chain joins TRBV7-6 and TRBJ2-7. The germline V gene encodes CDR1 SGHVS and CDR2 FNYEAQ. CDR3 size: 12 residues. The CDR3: CASSLDNYEQYF.

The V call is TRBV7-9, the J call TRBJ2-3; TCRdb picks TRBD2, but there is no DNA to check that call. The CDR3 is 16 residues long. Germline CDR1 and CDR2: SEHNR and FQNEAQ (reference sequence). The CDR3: CASSLIAGPSTDTQYF.

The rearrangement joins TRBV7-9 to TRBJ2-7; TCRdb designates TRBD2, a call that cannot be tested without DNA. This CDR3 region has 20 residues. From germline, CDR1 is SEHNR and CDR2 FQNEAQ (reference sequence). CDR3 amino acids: CASTSPWELAGGLPGDEQYF.

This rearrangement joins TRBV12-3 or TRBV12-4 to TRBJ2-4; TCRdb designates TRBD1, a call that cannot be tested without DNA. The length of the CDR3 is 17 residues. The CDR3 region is CASSPIPDEGGKNIQYF.

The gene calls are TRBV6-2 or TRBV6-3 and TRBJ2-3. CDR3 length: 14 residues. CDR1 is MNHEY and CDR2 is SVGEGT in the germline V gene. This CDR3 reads CASSPGTLTDTQYF.

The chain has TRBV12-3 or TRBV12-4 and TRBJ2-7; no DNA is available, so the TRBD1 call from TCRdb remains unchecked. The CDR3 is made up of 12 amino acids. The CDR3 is CASSLYRDEQYF.

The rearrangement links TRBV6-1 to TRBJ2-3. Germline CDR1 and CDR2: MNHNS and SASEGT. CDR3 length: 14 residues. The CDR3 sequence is CASSGSLGTDTQYF.

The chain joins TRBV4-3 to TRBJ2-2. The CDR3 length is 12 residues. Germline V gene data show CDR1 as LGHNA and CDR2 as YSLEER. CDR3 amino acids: CASSQHTGELFF.

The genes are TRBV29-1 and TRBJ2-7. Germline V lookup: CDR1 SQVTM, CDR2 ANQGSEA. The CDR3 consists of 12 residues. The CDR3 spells CSVDWGSYEQYF.

The CDR3 spells CASSYSGQAGELFF. This chain connects TRBV6-5 to TRBJ2-2; TCRdb returns TRBD1, unconfirmable since there is no DNA. This CDR3 region has 14 residues. Per germline, CDR1 MNHEY and CDR2 SVGAGI.

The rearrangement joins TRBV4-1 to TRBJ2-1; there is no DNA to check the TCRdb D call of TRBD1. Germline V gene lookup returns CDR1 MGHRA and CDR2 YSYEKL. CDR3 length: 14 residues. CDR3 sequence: CASSQEPLQNEQFF.

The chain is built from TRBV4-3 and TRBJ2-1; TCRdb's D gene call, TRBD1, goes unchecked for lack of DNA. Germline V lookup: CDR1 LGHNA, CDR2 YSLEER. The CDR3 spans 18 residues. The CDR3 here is CASSQTDRAGGLYNEQFF.

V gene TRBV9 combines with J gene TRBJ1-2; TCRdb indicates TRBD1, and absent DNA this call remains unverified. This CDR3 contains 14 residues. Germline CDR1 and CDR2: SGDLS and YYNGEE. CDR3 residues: CASSPSGDTYGYTF.

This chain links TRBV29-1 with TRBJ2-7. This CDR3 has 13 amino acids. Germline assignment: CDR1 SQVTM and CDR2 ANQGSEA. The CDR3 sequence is CSATTRNSYEQYF.

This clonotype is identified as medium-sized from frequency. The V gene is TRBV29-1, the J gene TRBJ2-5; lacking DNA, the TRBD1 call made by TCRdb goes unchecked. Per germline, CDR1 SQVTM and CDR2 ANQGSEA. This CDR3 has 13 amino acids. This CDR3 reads CSVEDSGGETQYF.

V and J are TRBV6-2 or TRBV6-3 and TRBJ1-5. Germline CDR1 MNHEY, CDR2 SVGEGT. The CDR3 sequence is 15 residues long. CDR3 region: CASRTDLGSNQPQHF.

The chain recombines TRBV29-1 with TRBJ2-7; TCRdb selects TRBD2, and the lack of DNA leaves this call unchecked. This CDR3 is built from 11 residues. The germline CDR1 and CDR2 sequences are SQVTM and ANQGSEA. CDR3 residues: CSVVSVYEQYF.

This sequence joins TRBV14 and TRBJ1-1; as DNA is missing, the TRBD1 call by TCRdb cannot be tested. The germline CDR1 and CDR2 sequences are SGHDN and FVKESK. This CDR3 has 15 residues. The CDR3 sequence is CASNPGGVWSTEAFF.

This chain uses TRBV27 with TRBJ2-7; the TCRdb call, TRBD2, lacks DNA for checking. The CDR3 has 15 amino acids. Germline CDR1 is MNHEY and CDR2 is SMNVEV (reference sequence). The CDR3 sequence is CASSNYGTSPYEQYF.

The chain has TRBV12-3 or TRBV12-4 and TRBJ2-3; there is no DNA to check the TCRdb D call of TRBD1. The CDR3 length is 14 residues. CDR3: CASSLAPGRDTQYF.

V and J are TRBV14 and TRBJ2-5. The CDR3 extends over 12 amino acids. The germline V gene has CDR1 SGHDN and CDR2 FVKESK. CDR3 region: CASSQEVETQYF.